Listed below are T cell receptor beta chains from one sample, sequenced in a study of shared clonotypes between healthy human individuals. Here immunoSEQ multiplex PCR was the method, and the copy in TCRdb shows in-frame clones only, minus some. The data show hundreds of thousands of clones, with 55% to 85% seen just once and around 1.7% held by the top ten. Sequences were obtained from memory CD4+ T cells sorted from blood. These receptors were obtained from a woman aged 25 to 45 in good health. Both conserved end residues are part of each CDR3. A D gene is named only where the DNA matches it firmly. Clone size is shown for a subset of rows, as once, few, many or a class of expanded clone.

v_call: TRBV6-5
cdr3_length: 12
j_call: TRBJ2-7
clone_size: .
d_call: .
cdr3_nt: TGTGCCAGCACGGGCAGCGGCTACGAGCAGTACTTC
cdr3_aa: CASTGSGYEQYF

v_call: TRBV6-1
cdr3_length: 15
j_call: TRBJ2-3
clone_size: .
d_call: TRBD1
cdr3_nt: TGTGCCAGCAGTGAGAGGGACAGGGGCACAGATACGCAGTATTTT
cdr3_aa: CASSERDRGTDTQYF

v_call: TRBV2
cdr3_length: 14
j_call: TRBJ2-2
clone_size: .
d_call: .
cdr3_nt: TGTGCCAGCAGCAGGGGTACGAACACCGGGGAGCTGTTTTTT
cdr3_aa: CASSRGTNTGELFF

v_call: TRBV4-2
cdr3_length: 15
j_call: TRBJ1-5
clone_size: .
d_call: TRBD1
cdr3_nt: TGTGCCAGCAGCCCCGAGGGACAGGGGTATCAGCCCCAGCATTTT
cdr3_aa: CASSPEGQGYQPQHF

v_call: TRBV7-2
cdr3_length: 14
j_call: TRBJ2-1
clone_size: .
d_call: TRBD1
cdr3_nt: TGTGCCAGCAGCCCCGGACAGGGAGGAAATGAGCAGTTCTTC
cdr3_aa: CASSPGQGGNEQFF

v_call: TRBV25-1
cdr3_length: 15
j_call: TRBJ1-2
clone_size: .
d_call: TRBD1
cdr3_nt: TGTGCCAGCAGTGATACAGGGGGTTTGGGCTATGGCTACACCTTC
cdr3_aa: CASSDTGGLGYGYTF

v_call: TRBV28
cdr3_length: 11
j_call: TRBJ1-2
clone_size: few
d_call: .
cdr3_nt: TGTGCCAGCATGGGACTCTATGGCTACACCTTC
cdr3_aa: CASMGLYGYTF

v_call: TRBV9
cdr3_length: 16
j_call: TRBJ2-1
clone_size: .
d_call: TRBD2
cdr3_nt: TGTGCCAGCAGCCCCGGACTAGCGGGAGCCTACAATGAGCAGTTCTTC
cdr3_aa: CASSPGLAGAYNEQFF

v_call: TRBV28
cdr3_length: 19
j_call: TRBJ2-3
clone_size: .
d_call: TRBD2
cdr3_nt: TGTGCCAGCAGTTCCCCCGGGACTAGCGGGAATGGGGGGCCAGATACGCAGTATTTT
cdr3_aa: CASSSPGTSGNGGPDTQYF

v_call: TRBV7-6
cdr3_length: 14
j_call: TRBJ2-2
clone_size: few
d_call: TRBD2
cdr3_nt: TGTGCCAGCAGCTTAACTAGCGGCACCGGGGAGCTGTTTTTT
cdr3_aa: CASSLTSGTGELFF

v_call: TRBV18
cdr3_length: 14
j_call: TRBJ2-3
clone_size: .
d_call: .
cdr3_nt: TGTGCCAGCTCACGCCCAGGGCGCACAGATACGCAGTATTTT
cdr3_aa: CASSRPGRTDTQYF

v_call: TRBV7-8
cdr3_length: 17
j_call: TRBJ1-5
clone_size: few
d_call: TRBD1
cdr3_nt: TGTGCCAGCAGCTGGACAGGGTCTGGGAGGAGCAATCAGCCCCAGCATTTT
cdr3_aa: CASSWTGSGRSNQPQHF

v_call: TRBV7-9
cdr3_length: 14
j_call: TRBJ1-1
clone_size: many
d_call: .
cdr3_nt: TGTGCCAGCACCTTAGAGCAGACGAACACTGAAGCTTTCTTT
cdr3_aa: CASTLEQTNTEAFF

v_call: TRBV6-4
cdr3_length: 15
j_call: TRBJ1-1
clone_size: .
d_call: .
cdr3_nt: TGTGCCAGCAGCGTGCTACGGGACACGAACACTGAAGCTTTCTTT
cdr3_aa: CASSVLRDTNTEAFF